A single sample gave rise to the 15 T cell receptor beta chains below, sequenced in a study of OX40 agonist ivuxolimab in advanced cancers. Libraries were constructed by the immunoSEQ multiplex PCR assay. TCRdb provides this immuneACCESS table in a form limited to in-frame rearrangements. Some clones are lacking; in checked studies, under half of them reflect an unresolved V gene, and why the rest are absent is not known. This sample is represented by over 70,000 clones; 90% of them were singletons. Roughly 0.5% of the sample goes to the ten largest clones. Sequencing used CD4+ or CD8+ T cells sorted from blood, obtained in a trial of the OX40 agonist ivuxolimab. The receptors come from an adult with an advanced solid tumor such as melanoma, head and neck, liver or kidney cancer.

This clone was counted a single time. V usage is TRBV5-4 and J usage is TRBJ1-4; TRBD1 is a possible D gene (5 bases). Germline CDR1 SGHNT, CDR2 YYREEE (reference sequence). The CDR3 totals 16 residues. V was shortened by 0 bases and J by 6 bases, with 15 bases between the two germline ends. The CDR3 nucleotides are TGTGCCAGCAGCTTGGGTCCCCGGGGCGGGGATGAAAAACTGTTTTTT. Its translation: CASSLGPRGGDEKLFF.

In DNA form, the CDR3 reads TGTGCCAGCAACGGGATCAGGGTAGGGACTGAAGCTTTCTTT. It encodes CASNGIRVGTEAFF. J is TRBJ1-1 and V is TRBV5-6; possibly TRBD1 for D (5 bases). Germline CDR1 SGHDT, CDR2 YYEEEE. CDR3 length: 14 amino acids. Trimming left V 6 bases short and J 5 bases short, with 17 bases between.

This chain uses TRBV29-1 with TRBJ1-1; D might be TRBD1 (5 bases). In germline, CDR1 is SQVTM, CDR2 ANQGSEA. The CDR3 loop spans 12 amino acids. Trimming shortened V by 6 bases and J by 2 bases, and 10 bases separated the two germline ends. The CDR3 loop reads CSVKGSNTEAFF. The CDR3 nucleotides are TGCAGCGTCAAGGGGTCTAACACTGAAGCTTTCTTT.

This clone has just one count. The chain links TRBV7-3 to TRBJ2-2, with D hard to call. Per germline, CDR1 SGHTA and CDR2 FQGTGA. CDR3 length: 15 residues. Trimming removed 6 bases at V and 1 base at J, with 12 bases between. CDR3 coding DNA: TGTGCCAGCAGATACGGATCAGGGAACACCGGGGAGCTGTTTTTT. It is translated as CASRYGSGNTGELFF.

The chain carries TRBV28 and TRBJ2-1, with 7 bases that match TRBD2. CDR3 length: 15 amino acids. V was clipped by 5 bases and J by 0 bases; unmatched bases: 4. Germline V gives CDR1 MDHEN, CDR2 SYDVKM. CDR3 coding DNA: TGTGCCAGCAGTAGTAGCGGGCACTCCTACAATGAGCAGTTCTTC. Translated: CASSSSGHSYNEQFF.

The CDR3 region is CAWSESQYEQYF. For the CDR3, the DNA is TGTGCCTGGAGTGAATCCCAATACGAGCAGTACTTC. This sequence joins TRBV30 and TRBJ2-7; D call uncertain. With 1 base removed from V and 4 bases from J, the gap between germline ends came to 8 bases. The CDR3 runs to 12 residues. Germline V gene lookup returns CDR1 GTSNPN and CDR2 SVGIG (reference sequence).

The chain links TRBV29-1 to TRBJ2-7; unclear D gene. This CDR3 region has 11 residues. From germline, CDR1 is SQVTM and CDR2 ANQGSEA. Trimming removed 6 bases at V and 5 bases at J, with 11 bases between. The CDR3 region has the DNA TGCAGCGTGGCGGATGTCAACGAGCAGTACTTC. Its protein is CSVADVNEQYF.

The sample holds a few counts of this clone. V usage is TRBV4-2 and J usage is TRBJ2-5, with 12 bases fitting TRBD1. The V segment lost 4 bases and the J segment 6 bases; nucleotides outside the gene matches: 3. The germline gives CDR1 LGHNA, CDR2 YNFKEQ. CDR3 length equals 14 residues. The CDR3 nucleotides read TGTGCCAGCAGCCCGGGACAGGGGGCCAAGACCCAGTACTTC. This gives the protein CASSPGQGAKTQYF.

This chain uses TRBV13 with TRBJ2-3; no reliable D call. Germline lookup yields CDR1 PRHDT and CDR2 FYEKMQ (reference sequence). The CDR3 totals 15 residues. Trimming left V 2 bases short and J 0 bases short, with 9 bases between. The CDR3 loop is CASSLIGPSTDTQYF. The DNA of the CDR3 is TGTGCCAGCAGCTTAATAGGGCCTAGCACAGATACGCAGTATTTT.

The chain couples TRBV10-2 to TRBJ2-7; D might be TRBD1 (5 bases). The V end lost 6 bases, the J end lost 7 bases, and 25 bases lay between the germline ends. The CDR3 spans 16 residues. Germline V CDR1 and CDR2: WSHSY, SAAADI. The CDR3 nucleotides are TGCGCCAGCAGCAAAATCAACGAACTTCAGGGAAGGGAGCAGTACTTC. Protein product: CASSKINELQGREQYF.

This sequence joins TRBV2 and TRBJ1-1; D might be TRBD1 (6 bases). Germline values: CDR1 SNHLY, CDR2 FYNNEI. The V gene lost 7 bases and the J gene lost 4 bases, with 16 bases spanning the gap. The CDR3 is 14 residues long. The CDR3 DNA sequence: TGTGCCAGCACCCAAACAGGGTGGAGCACTGAAGCTTTCTTT. Translation: CASTQTGWSTEAFF.

The chain uses TRBV30 and TRBJ1-5, with no clear D. The CDR3 is 13 amino acids. Deletions cut 0 bases from V and 2 bases from J, with 5 bases between. The germline gives CDR1 GTSNPN, CDR2 SVGIG (reference sequence). In DNA, the CDR3 is TGTGCCTGGAGTGTTGACCGCAATCAGCCCCAGCATTTT. Protein: CAWSVDRNQPQHF.

This clone was counted between two and nine times. V and J are TRBV7-6 and TRBJ2-5; D is possibly TRBD1 or TRBD2 (5 bases each). Per the germline V gene, CDR1 is SGHVS and CDR2 is FNYEAQ. The CDR3 has 14 residues. The V end lost 5 bases, the J end lost 4 bases, and 14 bases lay between the germline ends. The CDR3 region is CASSKGVGTETQYF. The CDR3, as DNA: TGTGCCAGCAGCAAAGGCGTTGGGACAGAGACCCAGTACTTC.

This clone came up a few times. The rearrangement links TRBV5-1 to TRBJ2-3, with 7 bases aligning to TRBD2. The CDR3 is 16 residues long. CDR1 is SGHRS and CDR2 is YFSETQ in the germline V gene. The trim removed 0 bases at V and 7 bases at J, leaving 11 bases unmatched. The CDR3 DNA follows: TGCGCCAGCAGCTTGGGGAGCGGGGCGTCGCGGAATACGCAGTATTTT. Translating gives CASSLGSGASRNTQYF. The variable domain in full, with the rest retrieved from reference TRBV5-1 and TRBJ2-3, is KAGVTQTPRYLIKTRGQQVTLSCSPISGHRSVSWYQQTPGQGLQFLFEYFSETQRNKGNFPGRFSGRQFSNSRSEMNVSTLELGDSALYLCASSLGSGASRNTQYFGPGTRLTVL.

This chain connects TRBV29-1 to TRBJ2-1; D is uncertain. The CDR3 length is 14 residues. Germline loops: CDR1 SQVTM, CDR2 ANQGSEA. Trimming removed 7 bases at V and 0 bases at J, with 13 bases between. Here the CDR3 DNA reads TGCAGCGCCCCCGCCCGAGGCTCCTACAATGAGCAGTTCTTC. Protein sequence: CSAPARGSYNEQFF.